This T cell receptor beta chain was profiled in a study of T cells expressing NK-cell markers. For the study at large: Sorted CD3+CD56-NKG2C+, CD3+CD56+NKG2C+ and CD3+CD56+NKG2C- T cells supplied the TCR beta repertoires. Findings and caveats of the study: Evidence did not settle whether expanded NKG2C+ T cell clones targeted HCMV.

The CDR3 covers 15 residues. CDR1 is SGHRS and CDR2 is YFSETQ in the germline V gene. Concerning this clonotype: As yet, its antigen is unknown.

cDNA encoding TCR beta was synthesized via 5'RACE template switching incorporating UMIs. TCRdb re-called the 5' RACE reads and shows each CDR3 protein once, DNA omitted. The ten most abundant clones cover less than 4.5% of a sample with about 550,000 distinct CDR3 sequences. The specimen was blood T cells: a sorted CD56 or NKG2C T cell subset, CD4+ or CD8+ T cells, or bulk PBMC T cells (not recorded which). This chain links TRBV5-1 with TRBJ2-7; TCRdb gives TRBD1 as the D gene, but with no DNA this cannot be confirmed. The receptor's source is a man younger than 35 in good health. The CDR3 sequence: CASSLNTGGDYEQYF.